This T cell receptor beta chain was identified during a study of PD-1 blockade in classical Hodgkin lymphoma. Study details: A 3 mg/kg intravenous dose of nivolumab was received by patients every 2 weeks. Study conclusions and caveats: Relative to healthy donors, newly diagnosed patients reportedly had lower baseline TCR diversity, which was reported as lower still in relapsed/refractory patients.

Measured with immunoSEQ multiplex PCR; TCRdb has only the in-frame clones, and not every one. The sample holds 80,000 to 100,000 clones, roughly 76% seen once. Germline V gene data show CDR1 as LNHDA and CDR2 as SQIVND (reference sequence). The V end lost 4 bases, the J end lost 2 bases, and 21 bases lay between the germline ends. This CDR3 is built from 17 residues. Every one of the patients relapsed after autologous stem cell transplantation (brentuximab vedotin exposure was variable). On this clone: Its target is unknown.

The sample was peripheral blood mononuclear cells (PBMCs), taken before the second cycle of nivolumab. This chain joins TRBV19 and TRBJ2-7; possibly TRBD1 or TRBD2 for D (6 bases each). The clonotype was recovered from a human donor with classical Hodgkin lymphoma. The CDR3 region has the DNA TGTGCCAGTAGTACGACGACCGGGGGCCGACCCACCTACGAGCAGTACTTC. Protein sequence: CASSTTTGGRPTYEQYF.